This T cell receptor (beta chain) was identified during a study of blood T cell repertoires in COVID-19. About the research overall: Sources were T cells, B-cell-depleted T cells, or PBMCs; the material itself was cDNA or gDNA.

CDR1 is MNHEY and CDR2 is SVGEGT in the germline V gene. Losses at the gene ends were 2 bases for V and 2 bases for J; bases not matched to a gene: 4. The CDR3 runs to 15 residues. In the original workflow: Using reference gene primer amplification, nucleated cell counts were estimated. Data came from immunoSEQ multiplex PCR; TCRdb stores just in-frame clones and leaves some out. Clonal size and the V and J genes are those of that table, whereas D and trimming came from the DNA. The sample yields 200,000 to 300,000 clones, 75% to 90% seen once. The clonotype was recovered from a man in his thirties or forties with active or convalescent COVID-19. The rearrangement joins TRBV6-2 or TRBV6-3 to TRBJ2-7, with 9 positions matching TRBD2. Source material: peripheral blood. The CDR3 DNA is TGTGCCAGCAGTTACAGCTCTAGCGGGGCCTACGAGCAGTACTTC. Translated: CASSYSSSGAYEQYF.